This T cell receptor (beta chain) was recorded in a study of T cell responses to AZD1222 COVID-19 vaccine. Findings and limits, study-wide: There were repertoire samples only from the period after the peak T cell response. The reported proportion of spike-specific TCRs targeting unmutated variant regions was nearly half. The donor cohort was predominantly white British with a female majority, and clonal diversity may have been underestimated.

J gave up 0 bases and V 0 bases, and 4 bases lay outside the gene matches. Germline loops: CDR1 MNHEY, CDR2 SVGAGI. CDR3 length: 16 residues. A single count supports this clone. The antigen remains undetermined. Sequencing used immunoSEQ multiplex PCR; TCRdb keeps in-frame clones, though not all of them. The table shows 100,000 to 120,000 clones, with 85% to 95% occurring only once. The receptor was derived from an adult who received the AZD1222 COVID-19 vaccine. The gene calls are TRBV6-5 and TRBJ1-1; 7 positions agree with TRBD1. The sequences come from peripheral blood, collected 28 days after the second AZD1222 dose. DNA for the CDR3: TGTGCCAGCAGTTACTCTACAGGGGTAATGAACACTGAAGCTTTCTTT. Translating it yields CASSYSTGVMNTEAFF.